A selection of T cell receptor beta chains follows, all from one sample in a study of T-cell reconstitution after alpha-beta-depleted transplantation in children. Via MiXCR, TCRdb re-called the PCR reads, giving one row per CDR3 protein. Of around 580,000 distinct CDR3 sequences listed, 23% were seen once; the top ten hold over 12%. This specimen was PBMCs, mostly from graft donor cells, taken 360 days after TCRalphabeta/CD19-depleted stem cell transplant. The source of these receptors is a boy in the first two years of life who had a stem cell transplant for acute myeloid leukemia, so the T cells may come from the graft donor. CDR3s include the opening cysteine and the closing phenylalanine or tryptophan. D genes are given only for firm matches. For some rows the clone size is stated as once, few or many, or as a class when expanded; others skip it.

d_call,v_call,j_call,clone_size,cdr3_nt,cdr3_aa
TRBD1,TRBV20-1,TRBJ1-5,few,TGCAGTGCTAGAGATTTGGACAGGGGTCAGCCCCAGCATTTT,CSARDLDRGQPQHF
TRBD2,TRBV12-3/TRBV12-4,TRBJ2-7,few,TGTGCCAGCGCGGTGGGAGGGGCAATCGGCTCCTACGAGCAGTACTTC,CASAVGGAIGSYEQYF
TRBD2,TRBV29-1,TRBJ2-1,many,TGCAGCGTTGTTAGCGGGGCTTTCAATAGGCTACAGTGGAATGAGCAGTTCTTC,CSVVSGAFNRLQWNEQFF
NA,TRBV6-1,TRBJ2-3,once,TGTGCCAGCTCTAGGCACGGAAGACGGGAGTTAAGCACAGATACGCAGTATTTT,CASSRHGRRELSTDTQYF
NA,TRBV5-6,TRBJ2-2,many,TGTGCCAGCAGCCTGACTAGCGGGGAGCTGTTTTTT,CASSLTSGELFF
NA,TRBV12-3/TRBV12-4,TRBJ2-5,many,TGTGCCAGCAGTTTAGGGATTTGGGAGACCCAGTACTTC,CASSLGIWETQYF
TRBD1,TRBV27,TRBJ2-6,many,TGTGCCAGCAGTTCCGGGACAGGGATTTCTGGGGCCAACGTCCTGACTTTC,CASSSGTGISGANVLTF
NA,TRBV5-1,TRBJ2-1,NA,TGCGCCAGCAGCTTGGATGGGGGTACCTACAATGAGCAGTTCTTC,CASSLDGGTYNEQFF
NA,TRBV19,TRBJ2-7,NA,TGTGCCAGTAGTATAGATCGAGGGAGCCCCTACGAGCAGTACTTC,CASSIDRGSPYEQYF
NA,TRBV12-3/TRBV12-4,TRBJ2-1,many,TGTGCCAGCAGGGGAACAGGCCAGCATGAGCAGTTCTTC,CASRGTGQHEQFF
TRBD1,TRBV7-8,TRBJ2-1,many,TGTGCCAGCAGCTTAATATCCGGACAGGTCTACAATGAGCAGTTCTTC,CASSLISGQVYNEQFF
NA,TRBV7-2,TRBJ1-2,NA,TGTGCCAGCAGCTTAGTGGTGGGGGCCGGCTATGGTTACACCTTC,CASSLVVGAGYGYTF
NA,TRBV7-3,TRBJ2-3,NA,TGTGCCAGCAGCCAGGGGCGGGGGCGCAGAGATACGCAGTATTTT,CASSQGRGRRDTQYF
TRBD1,TRBV7-2,TRBJ1-2,many,TGTGCCAGCAGGTTCCCAGGGGGCGCCGATGGCTACACCTTC,CASRFPGGADGYTF
NA,TRBV20-1,TRBJ1-5,NA,TGCAGTGCTAGATCTGGGAAGGCGCCCCAGCATTTT,CSARSGKAPQHF
TRBD2,TRBV14,TRBJ2-1,many,TGTGCCAGCAGGCAAGGGGGACTAGCGGGGCCCCCCTACAATGAGCAGTTCTTC,CASRQGGLAGPPYNEQFF
TRBD1,TRBV5-1,TRBJ2-7,many,TGCGCCAGCAGCGCCGGAGGACAGGGTGTTACCTACGAGCAGTACTTC,CASSAGGQGVTYEQYF
TRBD2,TRBV28,TRBJ2-5,few,TGTGCCAGCCGTGGGGCCGTCAACGGGGGGGCCGCCAGGACCCAGTACTTC,CASRGAVNGGAARTQYF
NA,TRBV7-9,TRBJ2-5,many,TGTGCCAGCGACCCAGTTGAGACCCAGTACTTC,CASDPVETQYF
NA,TRBV7-9,TRBJ2-3,NA,TGTGCCAGCAGCTCCAGGGTTGGCAACGCAGATACGCAGTATTTT,CASSSRVGNADTQYF
TRBD2,TRBV6-1,TRBJ2-1,NA,TGTGCCAGCAGTGAGCTAGCGGGGGGGGACAATGAGCAGTTCTTC,CASSELAGGDNEQFF
NA,TRBV6-5,TRBJ1-5,NA,TGTGCCAGCAGTTCCACAGGGTCGGGCAATCAGCCCCAGCATTTT,CASSSTGSGNQPQHF
TRBD2,TRBV24-1,TRBJ2-1,few,TGTGCCACCAGTGATTCTGTTAGGGGTGGCGGGGGAGGTGTCAATGAGCAGTTCTTC,CATSDSVRGGGGGVNEQFF
TRBD1,TRBV20-1,TRBJ1-1,NA,TGCAGTGTATTTCGGTCTATGATGAGGGGGCGCATAGTGAACACTGAAGCTTTCTTT,CSVFRSMMRGRIVNTEAFF
NA,TRBV20-1,TRBJ2-3,few,TGCAGTGCCGACTACGTTGATACGCAGTATTTT,CSADYVDTQYF
NA,TRBV7-6,TRBJ2-7,NA,TGTGCCAGCAGCTCGTACTCCTCCTACGAGCAGTACTTC,CASSSYSSYEQYF
TRBD2,TRBV9,TRBJ2-1,few,TGTGCCAGCAGCGCGGGGGGGGAATACAATGAGCAGTTCTTC,CASSAGGEYNEQFF
NA,TRBV20-1,TRBJ2-1,NA,TGCAGTGCTTTCTCTTACCGGGACGAATCCTACAATGAGCAGTTCTTC,CSAFSYRDESYNEQFF
NA,TRBV28,TRBJ2-5,NA,TGTGCCAGCAGTGCAACGTGGGGGAACCAAGAGACCCAGTACTTC,CASSATWGNQETQYF
TRBD2,TRBV2,TRBJ2-1,NA,TGTGCCAGCAGAGATAGCGGGGGGGCTTACAATGAGCAGTTCTTC,CASRDSGGAYNEQFF
NA,TRBV29-1,TRBJ2-7,many,TGCAGCGTGGGACGTCGGGACGAGCAGTACTTC,CSVGRRDEQYF
TRBD1,TRBV20-1,TRBJ2-7,many,TGCAGTGCTACCGGGACAGGTTTTGTCTCCTACGAGCAGTACTTC,CSATGTGFVSYEQYF
NA,TRBV5-1,TRBJ1-2,few,TGCGCCAGCAGCTGGGTCCAAGGAGGGGCGGAAAATGGCTACACCTTC,CASSWVQGGAENGYTF
NA,TRBV10-2,TRBJ2-5,NA,TGCGCCAGCAGCGCAGGGTATATAGGGGAGACCCAGTACTTC,CASSAGYIGETQYF
TRBD1,TRBV10-1,TRBJ2-5,NA,TGCGCCAGCAGTGGTGGCAGGGGGATGCAAGAGACCCAGTACTTC,CASSGGRGMQETQYF
NA,TRBV6-2/TRBV6-3,TRBJ2-2,NA,TGTGCCAGCAGTTACCCCTTGCGGGACACCGGGGAGCTGTTTTTT,CASSYPLRDTGELFF
TRBD2,TRBV11-2,TRBJ2-7,NA,TGTGCCAGCAGCTCCTTTAGTGTGGGGGCTAGCGGGGTCGAGCAGTACTTC,CASSSFSVGASGVEQYF
NA,TRBV7-2,TRBJ2-3,NA,TGTGCCAGCAGCTTAGCGCTAGGGGTTTGGCCTTCATATACGCAGTATTTT,CASSLALGVWPSYTQYF
NA,TRBV21-1,TRBJ2-5,many,TGTGCCAGCAGCAAAAAGACCGAGAAGACCCAGTACTTC,CASSKKTEKTQYF